Below, 19 T cell receptor beta chains from the same sample are listed, as sequenced in a study of cytomegalovirus exposure and HLA in healthy donors. PCR employed 60 Vbeta and 13 Jbeta primers. The repertoire was sequenced with immunoSEQ multiplex PCR; TCRdb's copy has only in-frame clones and lacks some. The profile shows about 160,000 clones, roughly 79% of them singletons. The specimen sequenced was PBMCs. The receptors were gathered from a woman aged 45 to 65 in good health and CMV-seronegative.

The chain recombines TRBV19 with TRBJ1-4; D possibly corresponds to TRBD1 (5 bases). This CDR3 is 14 amino acids long. V shed 5 bases and J shed 7 bases, with 14 bases lying between them. Germline V CDR1 and CDR2: LNHDA, SQIVND (reference sequence). The CDR3 DNA is TGTGCCAGTAGTTCGGCGACAGAAACTGAAAAACTGTTTTTT. It encodes CASSSATETEKLFF.

CDR3 DNA: TGCGCCAGCAGCCAAGAAGGGGGTTCCTATAATTCACCCCTCCACTTT. Amino acids: CASSQEGGSYNSPLHF. The rearrangement uses TRBV4-3 and TRBJ1-6, with TRBD1 as a possible D gene (6 bases). The V end was cut by 0 bases, the J end by 1 base, with 7 bases between. Germline values: CDR1 LGHNA, CDR2 YSLEER. The CDR3 is made up of 16 amino acids.

Concerning this clone: Its ends do not fully match the called genes, so a read error is possible. This chain uses TRBV9 with TRBJ1-1, with 9 bases that match TRBD1. Germline V lookup: CDR1 SGDLS, CDR2 YYNGEE. This CDR3 has 14 amino acids. The CDR3 DNA is TGTGCCAGCAGCGTCGACAGGGGGAACGCTGAAGCTTTCTTT. Translation gives CASSVDRGNAEAFF. The full variable domain, with the rest looked up from reference TRBV9 and TRBJ1-1, is DSGVTQTPKHLITATGQRVTLRCSPRSGDLSVYWYQQSLDQGLQFLIQYYNGEERAKGNILERFSAQQFPDLHSELNLSSLELGDSALYFCASSVDRGNAEAFFGQGTRLTVV.

The chain combines TRBV7-8 with TRBJ2-5, with 8 bases lining up with TRBD2. The CDR3 sequence is 16 residues long. In germline, CDR1 is SGHVS, CDR2 FQNEAQ. With 0 bases clipped from V and 2 bases from J, the junction kept 5 bases outside the gene matches. CDR3 DNA sequence: TGTGCCAGCAGCTTAGCGTTATCGGGGGGGCAAGAGACCCAGTACTTC. This sequence encodes CASSLALSGGQETQYF.

The chain is built from TRBV7-2 and TRBJ2-1; maybe TRBD2 (6 bases). Germline assignment: CDR1 SGHTA and CDR2 FQGNSA. The CDR3 contains 16 residues. Between the trimmed V and J ends, which lost 5 bases and 7 bases, there was a span of 21 bases. The CDR3 DNA reads TGTGCCAGCAGCCCCGACGTGGGGGGACCCCTGAATGAGCAGTTCTTC. Translated: CASSPDVGGPLNEQFF. Based on the CDR3 plus reference TRBV7-2 and TRBJ2-1, the full variable domain is GAGVSQSPSNKVTEKGKDVELRCDPISGHTALYWYRQSLGQGLEFLIYFQGNSAPDKSGLPSDRFSAERTGGSVSTLTIQRTQQEDSAVYLCASSPDVGGPLNEQFFGPGTRLTVL.

V usage is TRBV28 and J usage is TRBJ2-7, with 11 bases identical to TRBD1. The germline V gene encodes CDR1 MDHEN and CDR2 SYDVKM. The junction had 6 bases not matched to a gene; V was cut back by 6 bases and J by 2 bases. The CDR3 length is 15 residues. CDR3 DNA: TGTGCCAGCAGAAGGACAGGGGGCGCCCCCTACGAGCAGTACTTC. It encodes CASRRTGGAPYEQYF. Combining the CDR3 with reference TRBV28 and TRBJ2-7 gives the whole variable domain DVKVTQSSRYLVKRTGEKVFLECVQDMDHENMFWYRQDPGLGLRLIYFSYDVKMKEKGDIPEGYSVSREKKERFSLILESASTNQTSMYLCASRRTGGAPYEQYFGPGTRLTVT.

The chain recombines TRBV28 with TRBJ1-5; TRBD1 matches 8 bases. This CDR3 comprises 14 residues. V dropped 2 bases and J dropped 5; count of bases not matched to a gene: 2. Germline CDR1 and CDR2: MDHEN and SYDVKM. The CDR3 coding sequence is TGTGCCAGCAGTTTAGACAGGGGCCATCAGCCCCAGCATTTT. As protein: CASSLDRGHQPQHF.

This clone was recorded once. The chain couples TRBV9 to TRBJ2-5, with 8 bases that match TRBD1. V trimming: 3 bases; J trimming: 2 bases; junction bases outside the gene matches: 6. CDR3 size: 15 residues. In germline, CDR1 is SGDLS, CDR2 YYNGEE. CDR3 sequence (DNA): TGTGCCAGCAGCGCTCAGGGGGCTGGTCAAGAGACCCAGTACTTC. Amino acids: CASSAQGAGQETQYF.

The chain joins TRBV27 to TRBJ1-2; a possible D gene is TRBD1 (6 bases). Trimming removed 2 bases from V and 8 bases from J, with 12 bases in between. Germline assignment: CDR1 MNHEY and CDR2 SMNVEV (reference sequence). The CDR3 runs to 13 residues. CDR3 sequence reads: CASSLGTGIGYTF. CDR3 in DNA: TGTGCCAGCAGTTTAGGAACAGGGATAGGCTACACCTTC.

The count of this clone is one. CDR3 amino acids: CASRKDGLAGHNEQFF. CDR3 DNA sequence: TGTGCCAGCAGGAAAGACGGACTAGCGGGCCACAATGAGCAGTTCTTC. The J gene is TRBJ2-1, the V gene TRBV7-3; TRBD2 matches 11 bases. Germline CDR1 reads SGHTA; CDR2 reads FQGTGA. With 6 bases clipped from V and 5 bases from J, the junction kept 9 bases outside the gene matches. The CDR3 totals 16 residues.

This chain links TRBV2 with TRBJ2-2, with 8 bases aligning to TRBD2. Trimming took 4 bases from V and 1 from J; bases not matched to a gene: 2. In germline, CDR1 is SNHLY, CDR2 FYNNEI. The length of the CDR3 is 15 residues. CDR3 sequence: CASSGSGRNTGELFF. The CDR3 bases are TGTGCCAGCAGTGGAAGCGGGAGGAACACCGGGGAGCTGTTTTTT.

V usage is TRBV6-6 and J usage is TRBJ2-7; TRBD1 aligns across 7 bases. The length of the CDR3 is 15 residues. V was pared by 0 bases and J by 1 base, with 3 bases of the junction left unmatched. The germline gives CDR1 MNHNY, CDR2 SVGAGI (reference sequence). The chain's CDR3 is CASSYSGQESYEQYF. The CDR3 DNA reads TGTGCCAGCAGTTACTCAGGACAGGAATCCTACGAGCAGTACTTC.

The CDR3, as DNA: TGTGCCAGCAGTTACTCTTTAGCGGGGATTAATGAGCAGTTCTTC. It translates to CASSYSLAGINEQFF. The J gene is TRBJ2-1, the V gene TRBV6-6; 8 bases agree with TRBD2. Germline V gene sequence: CDR1 MNHNY, CDR2 SVGAGI (reference sequence). This CDR3 comprises 15 residues. V trimming: 0 bases; J trimming: 7 bases; junction bases outside the gene matches: 5.

The V gene is TRBV7-2, the J gene TRBJ2-5; D might be TRBD2 (5 bases). The J call is uncertain, as TRBJ2-7 better fits the DNA end. The CDR3 runs to 13 residues. Germline V gene data show CDR1 as SGHTA and CDR2 as FQGNSA. The CDR3 region has the DNA TGTGCCAGCAGCTTAGGCGGCAGCGGCGAGCAGTACTTC. Its translation: CASSLGGSGEQYF.

This clone showed up just a few times. The chain combines TRBV21-1 with TRBJ1-5; the table's D call, TRBD1, has no DNA check behind it. TRBV21-1 is an annotated pseudogene. This CDR3 contains 14 residues. CDR3 DNA sequence: TGTGCCAGCAGTACAGGGGATGGCAATCAGCCCCAGCATTTT. Translated, it gives CASSTGDGNQPQHF.

V gene TRBV7-2 combines with J gene TRBJ2-1, with D possibly being TRBD2 (5 bases). Germline V CDR1 and CDR2: SGHTA, FQGNSA. V gave up 5 bases and J gave up 0 bases, with 14 bases separating them. The CDR3 is made up of 16 amino acids. CDR3 in amino acids: CASSPLRGSSYNEQFF. CDR3 coding DNA: TGTGCCAGCAGCCCCCTGCGAGGGAGCTCCTACAATGAGCAGTTCTTC.

The CDR3 reads CASSPPGVFRGRGYTF. As DNA, the CDR3 is TGTGCCAGCAGTCCCCCAGGGGTGTTCCGGGGACGAGGCTACACCTTC. The genes are TRBV28 and TRBJ1-2; TRBD1 is a possible D gene (6 bases). This CDR3 has 16 residues. Germline CDR1 and CDR2: MDHEN and SYDVKM. Trimming shortened V by 5 bases and J by 8 bases, and 24 bases separated the two germline ends.

The gene calls are TRBV27 and TRBJ1-3; no clear D gene. Trimming left V 8 bases short and J 4 bases short, with 6 bases between. CDR3 size: 11 residues. Per germline, CDR1 MNHEY and CDR2 SMNVEV (reference sequence). The CDR3 is CASSEGNTIYF. Written as DNA, the CDR3 is TGTGCCAGCTCCGAGGGAAACACCATATATTTT.

The rearrangement links TRBV6-6 to TRBJ1-1; 8 positions agree with TRBD1. CDR1 and CDR2 from the germline V gene are MNHNY and SVGAGI (reference sequence). The CDR3 has 13 amino acids. The J segment lost 8 bases and the V segment lost 2 bases, leaving 4 bases of the junction unmatched. The CDR3 coding sequence is TGTGCCAGCAGTTACGGAGACAGGGGAGAAGCTTTCTTT. This sequence encodes CASSYGDRGEAFF.